The rows below give T cell receptor beta chains drawn from one sample of a study of T cell repertoires in cytomegalovirus infection. Each CDR3 protein is one row after TCRdb ran MiXCR on the reads. The table has around 280,000 distinct CDR3 sequences, approximately 8.9% seen once. Sequenced sample: PBMCs. The receptors were gathered from a human donor in good health (CMV status not recorded). Some clones in this sample may be carry-over from other donors' samples. Each CDR3 is given with its conserved first and last residue. The D gene is left open where the match is weak. The size entry is marked missing in some rows and otherwise reads once, few, many or a size class.

V	size	J	D	length	DNA	CDR3
TRBV20-1	few	TRBJ2-5	.	13	TGCAGTGCTGAACGGGACGGCCAAGAGACCCAGTACTTC	CSAERDGQETQYF
TRBV7-3	.	TRBJ2-1	.	13	TGTGCCAGCAGCTTACCTCCGGCGGGGGAGCAGTTCTTC	CASSLPPAGEQFF
TRBV27	few	TRBJ1-2	TRBD1	14	TGTGCCAGCAGTTCCCCCCGACAGGGAAGTGGCTACACCTTC	CASSSPRQGSGYTF
TRBV7-2	many	TRBJ2-2	TRBD1	15	TGTGCCAGCAGCCCGGACAGGACGGGCACCGGGGAGCTGTTTTTT	CASSPDRTGTGELFF
TRBV6-4	many	TRBJ1-1	TRBD1	15	TGTGCCAGCAGTGACTCAGGACAGGGCTACACTGAAGCTTTCTTT	CASSDSGQGYTEAFF
TRBV20-1	many	TRBJ1-2	TRBD1	12	TGCAGTGCACCGGGACAGGGGTATGGCTACACCTTC	CSAPGQGYGYTF
TRBV20-1	many	TRBJ1-1	.	16	TGCAGTGCTAGACCCCCCGGACGGCTCAGGAGCACTGAAGCTTTCTTT	CSARPPGRLRSTEAFF
TRBV6-1	many	TRBJ1-2	.	12	TGTGCCACACGAGGTATGGCGGATGGCTACACCTTC	CATRGMADGYTF
TRBV3-1	few	TRBJ2-1	TRBD1	16	TGTGCCAGCAGCCAACTCTCGGGACAGGGCCACAATGAGCAGTTCTTC	CASSQLSGQGHNEQFF
TRBV28	many	TRBJ1-1	TRBD1	15	TGTGCCAGCAGTGAAACCAACAGGGGGGACACTGAAGCTTTCTTT	CASSETNRGDTEAFF
TRBV7-2	many	TRBJ2-3	TRBD2	16	TGTGCCAGCAGCTTATGGCTAGCGGGGGGGTCAGATACGCAGTATTTT	CASSLWLAGGSDTQYF
TRBV13	.	TRBJ2-3	TRBD2	16	TGTGCCAGCAGCACTCGGACTAGCGGTGTCACAGATACGCAGTATTTT	CASSTRTSGVTDTQYF
TRBV7-2	many	TRBJ1-1	.	14	TGTGCCAGCAGCTTGGAGCCAGGTTACACTGAAGCTTTCTTT	CASSLEPGYTEAFF
TRBV3-1	few	TRBJ1-1	.	16	TGTGCCAGCAGCCCCTATGAGTCGGTTCGGAACACTGAAGCTTTCTTT	CASSPYESVRNTEAFF
TRBV4-1	many	TRBJ1-1	.	13	TGCGCCAGTGGAGAGCACATGAACACTGAAGCTTTCTTT	CASGEHMNTEAFF
TRBV6-2/TRBV6-3	many	TRBJ1-6	.	15	TGTGCCAGCAGCCTCATTCAGGGGAGCAATTCACCCCTCCACTTT	CASSLIQGSNSPLHF
TRBV28	many	TRBJ1-5	TRBD1	16	TGTGCCAGCAGTCGTAGGGGCAGGGGGGGCAATCAGCCCCAGCATTTT	CASSRRGRGGNQPQHF
TRBV7-2	many	TRBJ2-2	TRBD1	16	TGTGCCAGCAGCTCCTCCGGGACAGCGAACACCGGGGAGCTGTTTTTT	CASSSSGTANTGELFF
TRBV29-1	many	TRBJ2-3	.	12	TGCAGCGTTGAGCACCGCACAGATACGCAGTATTTT	CSVEHRTDTQYF
TRBV25-1	many	TRBJ2-3	TRBD2	17	TGTGCCAGCACGGGAGGGACTAGCGGGGGGTACACAGATACGCAGTATTTT	CASTGGTSGGYTDTQYF
TRBV5-5	many	TRBJ1-5	.	14	TGTGCCAGCAGCTTGGTAGGGGCGGGTCAGCCCCAGCATTTT	CASSLVGAGQPQHF
TRBV29-1	.	TRBJ1-5	TRBD1	14	TGCAGCGTTGCCCCGGGACAGGGGAATCAGCCCCAGCATTTT	CSVAPGQGNQPQHF
TRBV27	few	TRBJ2-7	TRBD1	14	TGTGCCAGCAGTTTCCAGGGGGACTCCTACGAGCAGTACTTC	CASSFQGDSYEQYF
TRBV6-2/TRBV6-3	many	TRBJ2-2	TRBD1	16	TGTGCCAGCAGTCCAAGGACAGGGTCGAACACCGGGGAGCTGTTTTTT	CASSPRTGSNTGELFF
TRBV28	many	TRBJ2-4	TRBD1	14	TGTGCCAGCAGTTTGGGACAGGGACGTAACATTCAGTACTTC	CASSLGQGRNIQYF
TRBV6-5	many	TRBJ1-1	TRBD1	15	TGTGCCAGCAGTTACTCGGGACAGGGTCACACTGAAGCTTTCTTT	CASSYSGQGHTEAFF
TRBV20-1	.	TRBJ1-2	.	14	TGCAGTGCTAGATTAGAGGGGACCAACTATGGCTACACCTTC	CSARLEGTNYGYTF
TRBV7-2	many	TRBJ2-1	TRBD2	13	TGTGCCAGCAGCTCCCCGGATGGTAGCGGGGCAATCTTC	CASSSPDGSGAIF
TRBV28	many	TRBJ1-2	.	17	TGTGCCAGCAGTCCTCACCTACTCGCCGGGGGGCGCGGGGGCTACACCTTC	CASSPHLLAGGRGGYTF
TRBV20-1	many	TRBJ2-2	.	16	TGCAGTGCTAGAGATGATTCAGGGGGACTTACCGGGGAGCTGTTTTTT	CSARDDSGGLTGELFF
TRBV5-5	many	TRBJ2-5	TRBD1	15	TGTGCCAGCAGCGCGGGACAGGGGGCGGGGGAGACCCAGTACTTC	CASSAGQGAGETQYF
TRBV18	few	TRBJ1-4	.	16	TGTGCCAGCTCACCAGGGCTTCCCGCAACTAATGAAAAACTGTTTTTT	CASSPGLPATNEKLFF
TRBV20-1	few	TRBJ1-4	.	16	TGCAGTGCCCTAGGCGTGGGGCAGGGAACTAATGAAAAACTGTTTTTT	CSALGVGQGTNEKLFF
TRBV7-8	many	TRBJ1-3	.	17	TGTGCCAGCAGCCGCCTAACAGGCGCCATCTCTGGAAACACCATATATTTT	CASSRLTGAISGNTIYF
TRBV14	many	TRBJ1-2	TRBD1	17	TGTGCCAGCAGCCAAGTTGCCAGGGGGCGAACTAACTATGGCTACACCTTC	CASSQVARGRTNYGYTF
TRBV20-1	many	TRBJ1-2	.	15	TGCAGTGCTAGTAACCCCCGAGCGGCTCCTTATGGCTACACCTTC	CSASNPRAAPYGYTF
TRBV6-5	many	TRBJ1-1	TRBD1	16	TGTGCCAGCAGTTACTCGTACAGGGGGATGAACACTGAAGCTTTCTTT	CASSYSYRGMNTEAFF
TRBV5-4	few	TRBJ1-1	TRBD1	15	TGTGCCAGCACCAAACCCGGGACAGGGAACACTGAAGCTTTCTTT	CASTKPGTGNTEAFF
TRBV7-2	many	TRBJ2-1	TRBD2	14	TGTGCCAGCAGCTTAGCGAACGGGGGGTATGAGCAGTTCTTC	CASSLANGGYEQFF
TRBV7-6	many	TRBJ2-6	.	16	TGTGCCAGCAGCTTGGACCGAAGGGCTGGGGCCAACGTCCTGACTTTC	CASSLDRRAGANVLTF